Below, 6 T cell receptor beta chains from the same sample are listed, as sequenced in a study of cytomegalovirus exposure and HLA in healthy donors. PCR primers comprised 60 Vbeta and 13 Jbeta primers. Using immunoSEQ multiplex PCR, the repertoire was profiled, and TCRdb retains in-frame clones only, with some absent. The sample shows 200,000 to 300,000 clones, 70% to 90% of them seen only once. The material sequenced was PBMCs. These receptors originate from a girl aged 2 to 10 in good health and CMV-seronegative.

This clone showed up just a few times. The rearrangement links TRBV30 to TRBJ2-1; TRBD2 agrees at 11 bases. This CDR3 is 18 amino acids long. V lost 5 bases and J lost 0; bases outside the gene matches: 12. The V gene's germline CDR1 is GTSNPN and CDR2 SVGIG (reference sequence). Here the CDR3 reads CAWQWASGRLSSYNEQFF. Written as DNA, the CDR3 is TGTGCCTGGCAGTGGGCTAGCGGGAGGCTAAGCTCCTACAATGAGCAGTTCTTC.

The chain is built from TRBV30 and TRBJ1-2; no clear D gene. Trimming took 8 bases from V and 4 from J, leaving 20 bases between them. The germline V gene has CDR1 GTSNPN and CDR2 SVGIG (reference sequence). CDR3 length equals 14 residues. In nucleotides, the CDR3 is TGTGCCCAGAGCCCAGAGACAAGCGGCTATGGCTACACCTTC. Its translation is CAQSPETSGYGYTF.

The rearrangement links TRBV6-6 to TRBJ1-5, with no clear D. From germline, CDR1 is MNHNY and CDR2 SVGAGI (reference sequence). The CDR3 contains 15 residues. The V gene lost 2 bases and the J gene lost 0 bases, with 8 bases spanning the gap. Written as DNA, the CDR3 is TGTGCCAGCAGTTACCGGGAGGCTAGCAATCAGCCCCAGCATTTT. This encodes CASSYREASNQPQHF.

The chain employs TRBV6-1 and TRBJ2-5, with a tentative D call TRBD1 (6 bases). The J call is doubtful: the DNA matches TRBJ2-7 better. From germline, CDR1 is MNHNS and CDR2 SASEGT. This CDR3 has 14 residues. This CDR3 reads CATQTGQISYEQYF. CDR3 sequence (DNA): TGTGCCACCCAAACCGGACAGATCTCCTACGAGCAGTACTTC.

V gene TRBV6-5 combines with J gene TRBJ1-2, with 7 bases identical to TRBD1. Trimming at V came to 4 bases and at J to 8 bases, leaving 7 bases not matched to a gene. This CDR3 has 13 residues. The germline V gene has CDR1 MNHEY and CDR2 SVGAGI. The CDR3, as DNA: TGTGCCAGCAGTTCCTCGACAGGGTACGGCTACACCTTC. It codes for CASSSSTGYGYTF.

The chain is built from TRBV19 and TRBJ1-2; D perhaps matches TRBD1 (6 bases). Germline V gene data show CDR1 as LNHDA and CDR2 as SQIVND (reference sequence). The CDR3 is made up of 12 amino acids. Deletions cut 7 bases from V and 6 bases from J, with 12 bases between. The CDR3 reads CASTQDSHGYTF. CDR3 nucleotide sequence: TGTGCCAGTACCCAGGACAGCCATGGCTACACCTTC.